Below are 22 T cell receptor beta chains sequenced from a single sample in a study of cytomegalovirus exposure and HLA in healthy donors. Profiled with immunoSEQ multiplex PCR; TCRdb holds only in-frame clones, not every one. The sample lists roughly 220,000 clones, 80% to 95% seen once, with approximately 1% in the top ten. The sample consisted of PBMCs. Receptors were obtained from a woman younger than 30 in good health and CMV-seronegative.

The chain has TRBV10-2 and TRBJ2-3; no clear D gene. V was shortened by 4 bases and J by 6 bases, with 20 bases between the two germline ends. Germline CDR1 reads WSHSY; CDR2 reads SAAADI. The CDR3 covers 16 residues. The CDR3 sequence is CASSGAGSPPADTQYF. The CDR3 region has the DNA TGCGCCAGCAGTGGGGCCGGATCTCCTCCGGCCGATACGCAGTATTTT.

The CDR3 loop reads CASGGGNQPQHF. The CDR3 DNA is TGTGCCAGCGGTGGAGGCAATCAGCCCCAGCATTTT. This chain uses TRBV6-5 with TRBJ1-5; D is uncertain. CDR3 length: 12 amino acids. V was clipped by 8 bases and J by 2 bases, with 7 bases between them. Per the germline V gene, CDR1 is MNHEY and CDR2 is SVGAGI.

The rearrangement joins TRBV28 to TRBJ2-5; 12 nucleotides align to TRBD2. This CDR3 comprises 17 residues. V trimming: 1 base; J trimming: 5 bases; junction bases outside the gene matches: 8. Germline CDR1 MDHEN, CDR2 SYDVKM. The CDR3 sequence is CASSLLSTSGSGETQYF. In nucleotides, the CDR3 is TGTGCCAGCAGTTTATTGTCGACTAGCGGGAGTGGGGAGACCCAGTACTTC.

The V and J genes are TRBV29-1 and TRBJ2-1; possible D gene TRBD1, 6 bases. The germline V gene encodes CDR1 SQVTM and CDR2 ANQGSEA. This CDR3 is built from 11 residues. Trimming removed 7 bases from V and 7 bases from J, with 11 bases in between. CDR3 sequence (DNA): TGCAGCGACGGGACACGGAATGAGCAGTTCTTC. Protein product: CSDGTRNEQFF.

This rearrangement joins TRBV6-6 to TRBJ1-1; D unclear. Germline-derived CDR1 and CDR2 are MNHNY and SVGAGI (reference sequence). The V end was cut by 0 bases, the J end by 2 bases, with 7 bases between. This CDR3 comprises 14 residues. For the CDR3, the DNA is TGTGCCAGCAGTTACTCGAGCGCTAACACTGAAGCTTTCTTT. It codes for CASSYSSANTEAFF.

This clone has just one count. The V call is TRBV18, the J call TRBJ2-7; D is unclear. V shed 2 bases and J shed 2 bases, with 7 bases lying between them. The V gene's germline CDR1 is KGHSH and CDR2 LQKENI. The CDR3 consists of 13 residues. CDR3 DNA: TGTGCCAGCTCACCAATACCTACCTACGAGCAGTACTTC. Protein: CASSPIPTYEQYF.

Only a few counts were recorded for this clone. The rearrangement uses TRBV28 and TRBJ1-2, with unresolved D. Per germline, CDR1 MDHEN and CDR2 SYDVKM. The CDR3 sequence is 11 residues long. Trimming shortened V by 5 bases and J by 4 bases, and 5 bases separated the two germline ends. CDR3 protein: CASSLVYGYTF. The CDR3 DNA reads TGTGCCAGCAGTCTCGTCTATGGCTACACCTTC.

The CDR3 protein is CASQGALFTEAFF. The CDR3 bases are TGTGCCAGTCAGGGGGCGCTTTTCACTGAAGCTTTCTTT. V gene TRBV28 combines with J gene TRBJ1-1; 8 bases match TRBD1. This CDR3 comprises 13 residues. The germline CDR1 and CDR2 sequences are MDHEN and SYDVKM. With V trimmed by 9 bases and J by 4 bases, 7 bases remained unmatched.

V gene TRBV4-1 combines with J gene TRBJ1-5; D may be TRBD1 (5 bases). The V gene's germline CDR1 is MGHRA and CDR2 YSYEKL. The CDR3 spans 15 residues. The V end lost 1 base, the J end lost 7 bases, and 14 bases lay between the germline ends. CDR3 in amino acids: CASSQGGGTGQPQHF. The CDR3 DNA is TGCGCCAGCAGCCAAGGGGGGGGGACCGGGCAGCCCCAGCATTTT.

The rearrangement uses TRBV9 and TRBJ2-5, with D possibly matching TRBD2 (6 bases). Trimming took off 1 base at V and 1 base at J, with 11 bases between the two ends. The germline V gene has CDR1 SGDLS and CDR2 YYNGEE. The CDR3 runs to 15 residues. CDR3 nucleotides: TGTGCCAGCAGCGTAACGGGGGTCGGCCAAGAGACCCAGTACTTC. It specifies CASSVTGVGQETQYF.

CDR3 DNA: TGTGCCAGCAGCCCCGGGACATTAAACTATGGCTACACCTTC. This translates into CASSPGTLNYGYTF. The rearrangement joins TRBV7-9 to TRBJ1-2, with D possibly matching TRBD1 (6 bases). Germline V gene lookup returns CDR1 SEHNR and CDR2 FQNEAQ (reference sequence). The CDR3 loop spans 14 amino acids. V was shortened by 5 bases and J by 2 bases, with 12 bases between the two germline ends.

The gene calls are TRBV6-5 and TRBJ1-6; D uncertain. There are 16 residues in the CDR3. The V gene lost 3 bases and the J gene lost 6 bases, with 15 bases spanning the gap. CDR1 and CDR2 (germline): MNHEY, SVGAGI. CDR3 bases: TGTGCCAGCAGTTATATGGGTTCCGGGGTTAATTCACCCCTCCACTTT. Protein sequence: CASSYMGSGVNSPLHF.

The gene calls are TRBV7-2 and TRBJ2-7; D not certain. Germline V gene lookup returns CDR1 SGHTA and CDR2 FQGNSA. With 1 base removed from V and 4 bases from J, the gap between germline ends came to 8 bases. CDR3 length: 13 residues. CDR3 in DNA: TGTGCCAGCAGCTTAGATCCCACTTACGAGCAGTACTTC. Its translation is CASSLDPTYEQYF. The variable domain in full, completed from reference TRBV7-2 and TRBJ2-7, reads GAGVSQSPSNKVTEKGKDVELRCDPISGHTALYWYRQSLGQGLEFLIYFQGNSAPDKSGLPSDRFSAERTGGSVSTLTIQRTQQEDSAVYLCASSLDPTYEQYFGPGTRLTVT.

V and J are TRBV5-1 and TRBJ2-7; 10 bases match TRBD1. Unmatched junction bases numbered 5, after V lost 3 bases and J lost 5 bases. Germline lookup yields CDR1 SGHRS and CDR2 YFSETQ. The CDR3 runs to 14 residues. CDR3 in amino acids: CASSWTGGVHEQYF. CDR3 coding DNA: TGCGCCAGCAGCTGGACAGGGGGTGTACACGAGCAGTACTTC.

CDR3 region: CASSVGQGEAGELFF. The DNA of the CDR3 is TGCGCCAGCAGCGTGGGACAGGGAGAAGCCGGGGAGCTGTTTTTT. The chain uses TRBV5-1 and TRBJ2-2; 9 positions agree with TRBD1. After removal of 4 bases from V and 6 bases from J, the junction contained 7 bases not matched to a gene. This CDR3 has 15 amino acids. From germline, CDR1 is SGHRS and CDR2 YFSETQ.

The CDR3, as DNA: TGTGCCAGTAGTATGGGGGACAGGGCTGTCACTGAAGCTTTCTTT. Amino acids: CASSMGDRAVTEAFF. The chain combines TRBV19 with TRBJ1-1, with TRBD1 matching over 9 bases. J was trimmed by 4 bases and V by 3 bases; bases with no gene match: 6. Germline values: CDR1 LNHDA, CDR2 SQIVND (reference sequence). CDR3 length: 15 residues. Full variable domain (missing parts from reference TRBV19 and TRBJ1-1): DGGITQSPKYLFRKEGQNVTLSCEQNLNHDAMYWYRQDPGQGLRLIYYSQIVNDFQKGDIAEGYSVSREKKESFPLTVTSAQKNPTAFYLCASSMGDRAVTEAFFGQGTRLTVV.

The chain employs TRBV5-4 and TRBJ2-1; 12 nucleotides match TRBD2. CDR1 and CDR2 (germline): SGHNT, YYREEE (reference sequence). Germline trimming cut 5 bases from V and 5 bases from J; bases unmatched to any gene: 5. The CDR3 totals 15 residues. The CDR3 DNA reads TGTGCCAGCAGAATGACTAGCGGGAGAAACAATGAGCAGTTCTTC. Protein: CASRMTSGRNNEQFF.

This chain uses TRBV2 with TRBJ1-5; the match to TRBD1 covers 8 bases. V lost 8 bases and J lost 7; bases outside the gene matches: 7. This CDR3 contains 13 residues. Germline values: CDR1 SNHLY, CDR2 FYNNEI. In nucleotides, the CDR3 is TGTGCCAGCGGACAGGGCAAAAGACAGCCCCAGCATTTT. Its protein is CASGQGKRQPQHF.

The chain couples TRBV11-2 to TRBJ1-3; TRBD1 might be the D (5 bases). The germline V and J ends were trimmed by 2 bases and 2 bases, with 7 bases remaining between them. The germline CDR1 and CDR2 sequences are SGHAT and FQNNGV. The CDR3 runs to 14 residues. The CDR3 DNA sequence: TGTGCCAGCAGCTTAAAAGGGGCTGGAAACACCATATATTTT. Its protein is CASSLKGAGNTIYF.

The chain combines TRBV30 with TRBJ2-1, with TRBD1 matching 8 bases. Losses at the gene ends were 1 base for V and 7 bases for J; bases not matched to a gene: 6. Germline V gene data show CDR1 as GTSNPN and CDR2 as SVGIG (reference sequence). The CDR3 runs 14 residues. DNA for the CDR3: TGTGCCTGGAGTGCAGGGGGCGCCGGTAATGAGCAGTTCTTC. Amino acids: CAWSAGGAGNEQFF.

Only one count was recorded for this clone. V and J are TRBV20-1 and TRBJ2-5; D ambiguous. Germline V gene data show CDR1 as DFQATT and CDR2 as SNEGSKA (reference sequence). The CDR3 has 10 amino acids. V lost 6 bases and J lost 3, with 5 bases in between. CDR3 sequence reads: CSAEKETQYF. The CDR3 bases are TGCAGTGCCGAGAAAGAGACCCAGTACTTC.

V gene TRBV25-1 combines with J gene TRBJ2-7; D uncertain. V was cut by 2 bases and J by 3 bases, with 8 bases left in between. This CDR3 is built from 13 residues. Germline CDR1 is MGHDK and CDR2 is SYGVNS. CDR3 DNA sequence: TGTGCCAGCAGTGAAGTGGGCCTCTACGAGCAGTACTTC. This gives the protein CASSEVGLYEQYF.